The rows below give T cell receptor beta chains drawn from one sample of a study of blood T cell repertoires in COVID-19. Clones were read by immunoSEQ multiplex PCR, and TCRdb kept only the in-frame ones, dropping some. The sample has tens of thousands of clones; roughly 88% are singletons. The source material was peripheral blood. The receptors shown here come from a woman aged 70 to 79 with active COVID-19. The CDR3 runs from the conserved cysteine through the conserved F or W. D genes are given only for firm matches. Size is omitted from some rows. Given values are once, few, many or a class for expanded clones.

-,TRBJ1-1,-,TRBV10-3,TGTGCCACGGACCCAGGGTCTAGTAGGACTGAAGCTTTCTTT,CATDPGSSRTEAFF
-,TRBJ1-4,-,TRBV6-5,TGTGCCACCTCGCGAGGGAATGAAAAACTGTTTTTT,CATSRGNEKLFF
-,TRBJ1-5,-,TRBV10-3,TGTGCCATAGCTCCGGGGGTAGTTCAGCCCCAGCATTTT,CAIAPGVVQPQHF
-,TRBJ2-3,TRBD2,TRBV6-5,TGTGCCAGCAGTTACTCGATACTAGCGGGGGTGGATACGCAGTATTTT,CASSYSILAGVDTQYF
few,TRBJ2-2,-,TRBV3-1/TRBV3-2,TGTGCCAGCAGCCAAGGACGGTACGGGGCGAACACCGGGGAGCTGTTTTTT,CASSQGRYGANTGELFF
-,TRBJ2-1,TRBD1,TRBV7-9,TGTGCCAGCAGCTTAATAGATCAGGGGGAGTTCTTC,CASSLIDQGEFF
few,TRBJ1-2,TRBD1,TRBV2,TGTGCCAGCACCCCGGACAGGAACTATGGCTACACCTTC,CASTPDRNYGYTF
few,TRBJ2-1,TRBD2,TRBV29-1,TGCAGCGTTGTTGGACTAGCGGGGGGGCACTACAATGAGCAGTTCTTC,CSVVGLAGGHYNEQFF
-,TRBJ2-7,-,TRBV6-5,TGTGCCAGCAGGGTCCGGCGGGGCCCGGGCCGCGAGCAGTACTTC,CASRVRRGPGREQYF
-,TRBJ2-5,-,TRBV7-9,TGTGCCAGCAGCTTTCAAAGCAAGGAGACCCAGTACTTC,CASSFQSKETQYF
-,TRBJ2-7,-,TRBV6-6,TGTGCCAGCCTCCCGGGGGAAGGTAACGAGCAGTACTTC,CASLPGEGNEQYF
-,TRBJ1-2,-,TRBV19,TGTGCCAGTAGTATGCCGCGCATGGCTAACTATGGCTACACCTTC,CASSMPRMANYGYTF
-,TRBJ2-3,TRBD2,TRBV2,TGTGCCAGCAGTCCGATAGCGGGGGGTGCAGATACGCAGTATTTT,CASSPIAGGADTQYF
-,TRBJ1-1,-,TRBV29-1,TGCAGCGCCGTAAGGGGGGGCTCCGGGAACACTGAAGCTTTCTTT,CSAVRGGSGNTEAFF
few,TRBJ2-3,-,TRBV4-1,TGCGCCAGCAGCCCCGAGAAGTGGACAGATACGCAGTATTTT,CASSPEKWTDTQYF
once,TRBJ1-6,TRBD1,TRBV5-4,TGTGCCAGCAGCCGGGACAGGGCCAATTCACCCCTCCACTTT,CASSRDRANSPLHF
-,TRBJ2-5,-,TRBV3-1/TRBV3-2,TGTGCCAGCAGCCAAGATAGGTGGGGGCGCGGGCCACCCTGGGAGACCCAGTACTTC,CASSQDRWGRGPPWETQYF
-,TRBJ1-5,-,TRBV7-6,TGTGCCAGCAGCTTAGGGAGGGATCAGCCCCAGCATTTT,CASSLGRDQPQHF
-,TRBJ2-1,TRBD2,TRBV27,TGTGCCAGCAGGGGAGGTTCGGGGGGATATGGCAATGAGCAGTTCTTC,CASRGGSGGYGNEQFF
-,TRBJ1-5,-,TRBV2,TGTGCCAGCAGTCCCCGTCGAGATCAGCCCCAGCATTTT,CASSPRRDQPQHF
-,TRBJ1-2,TRBD1,TRBV19,TGTGCCAGTAGTCCGCAGCAGGGGGCGGAAGGCTACACCTTC,CASSPQQGAEGYTF
-,TRBJ2-5,TRBD2,TRBV24-1,TGTGCCACCAGTGGGGCTAGCGGGGGGGGAGAGACCCAGTACTTC,CATSGASGGGETQYF
-,TRBJ2-1,TRBD2,TRBV7-2,TGTGCCACCGCACTAGCGGGGGGGACCGATGAGCAGTTCTTC,CATALAGGTDEQFF
-,TRBJ2-5,TRBD2,TRBV6-2/TRBV6-3,TGTGCCAGCAGTAAGGCGGGGGGGGGCCAAGAGACCCAGTACTTC,CASSKAGGGQETQYF
-,TRBJ2-3,-,TRBV6-6,TGTGCCAGCAGTTACAACAGGGCGGATACGCAGTATTTT,CASSYNRADTQYF
-,TRBJ1-6,-,TRBV7-2,TGTGCCAGCAGCTTAGGGACACAAAATAATTCACCCCTCCACTTT,CASSLGTQNNSPLHF
-,TRBJ2-1,TRBD1,TRBV5-4,TGTGCCAGCAGCTCCACAACAGGGGGTTATGGCAATGAGCAGTTCTTC,CASSSTTGGYGNEQFF
-,TRBJ2-7,-,TRBV12-3/TRBV12-4,TGTGCCAGCAGTTTCACGGGGATCGAGCAGTACTTC,CASSFTGIEQYF
-,TRBJ2-1,TRBD2,TRBV29-1,TGCAGCGTTGAAGATCAGGGACTAGGGTATGAGCAGTTCTTC,CSVEDQGLGYEQFF
-,TRBJ1-3,-,TRBV7-9,TGTGCCAGCACCGAGCGGGGGACACTCTCTGGAAACACCATATATTTT,CASTERGTLSGNTIYF
-,TRBJ2-5,-,TRBV5-1,TGCGCCAGCAGCCTTCACCACGACCCTGACAGAGAGTGGGAGACCCAGTACTTC,CASSLHHDPDREWETQYF
-,TRBJ2-1,-,TRBV12-3/TRBV12-4,TGTGCCAGCAGTTCTCGCCGGACTGTCAAGCAGTTCTTC,CASSSRRTVKQFF
once,TRBJ2-7,TRBD1,TRBV5-6,TGTGCCAGCAGCTGGTACGACAGGGCAATACTGTTCGAGCAGTACTTC,CASSWYDRAILFEQYF
-,TRBJ1-5,-,TRBV4-1,TGCGCCAGCAGCCTCGCAGGGGGCAATCAGCCCCAGCATTTT,CASSLAGGNQPQHF
-,TRBJ1-4,TRBD1,TRBV2,TGTGCCAGCAGTGCTTACCGAATAAACAGGGGGCAAGGTGAAAAACTGTTTTTT,CASSAYRINRGQGEKLFF
-,TRBJ1-2,-,TRBV4-1,TGCGCCAGCAGCCAGAACATCCAGTCCCCGATCTACACCTTC,CASSQNIQSPIYTF
-,TRBJ2-4,-,TRBV3-1/TRBV3-2,TGTGCCAGCAGCCAAGATCTTGCAGGGGCCCAAAACATTCAGTACTTC,CASSQDLAGAQNIQYF